The 22 T cell receptor beta chains given below trace back to one sample, sequenced in a study of response to subunit inactivated influenza vaccine. TCRdb itself ran the RT-PCR reads through MiXCR, one entry per CDR3 protein. This table holds some 180,000 distinct CDR3 sequences, about a tenth found once. The sequenced sample was non-naive T cells sorted from PBMCs, obtained on the day of vaccination. Receptor source: a man in his fifties who received an inactivated influenza vaccine.

The CDR3 spells CASSTFAGQPQHF. CDR3 sequence (DNA): TGTGCCAGCAGCACCTTCGCGGGGCAGCCCCAGCATTTT. The chain couples TRBV7-3 to TRBJ1-5; D ambiguous. This CDR3 spans 13 amino acids. Trimming pared 5 bases from V and 7 bases from J, leaving 12 bases between. Germline CDR1 and CDR2: SGHTA and FQGTGA.

This clonotype was seen more than once but under ten times. The rearrangement links TRBV19 to TRBJ2-2, with D tentatively TRBD2 (5 bases). CDR1 is LNHDA, CDR2 SQIVND, per germline (reference sequence). Trimming took 4 bases from V and 5 from J, leaving 17 bases between them. The CDR3 spans 16 residues. In DNA, the CDR3 is TGTGCCAGTAGTACTTTAGCGTCCCGTAGGACCGGGGAGCTGTTTTTT. As protein: CASSTLASRRTGELFF.

The J gene is TRBJ2-7, the V gene TRBV27; TRBD2 aligns across 13 bases. V gave up 8 bases and J gave up 3 bases; unmatched junction bases: 4. There are 14 residues in the CDR3. CDR1 is MNHEY, CDR2 SMNVEV, per germline (reference sequence). The CDR3: CASGTSGIHYEQYF. The DNA of the CDR3 is TGTGCCAGCGGGACTAGCGGGATCCACTACGAGCAGTACTTC.

This clonotype was counted a few times. This rearrangement joins TRBV6-2 or TRBV6-3 to TRBJ2-7; D is perhaps TRBD1 (6 bases). Germline V CDR1 and CDR2: MNHEY, SVGEGT. Trimming shortened V by 6 bases and J by 9 bases, and 12 bases separated the two germline ends. The CDR3 is 11 amino acids. CDR3 DNA sequence: TGTGCCAGCAGCTCGCCCAGGGGGCAGTACTTC. Translation: CASSSPRGQYF.

This clonotype has only a few counts. A read error may produce the germline difference seen at one junction end. DNA of the CDR3: TGTGCCAGCAGCATAGCGGGGGGGTCCTACAATGAGCAGTTCTTC. This encodes CASSIAGGSYNEQFF. V and J are TRBV7-2 and TRBJ2-1; 11 bases match TRBD2. The CDR3 sequence is 15 residues long. Germline V gene data show CDR1 as SGHTA and CDR2 as FQGNSA.

This clonotype was found many times. This chain connects TRBV5-6 to TRBJ1-1; no definite D call. This CDR3 is 15 amino acids long. The germline V gene encodes CDR1 SGHDT and CDR2 YYEEEE. The V end was cut by 0 bases, the J end by 0 bases, with 9 bases between. DNA for the CDR3: TGTGCCAGCAGCTTGGTCGGAATCATGAACACTGAAGCTTTCTTT. Translated, it gives CASSLVGIMNTEAFF.

This clonotype has ten or more counts. This chain uses TRBV24-1 with TRBJ1-5; unclear D gene. The CDR3 is made up of 14 amino acids. Germline V lookup: CDR1 KGHDR, CDR2 SFDVKD. The V end lost 5 bases, the J end lost 3 bases, and 10 bases lay between the germline ends. CDR3 coding DNA: TGTGCCACCAGTGGTGACGGTACCAATCAGCCCCAGCATTTT. Protein sequence: CATSGDGTNQPQHF.

The chain is built from TRBV2 and TRBJ2-7; no reliable D call. The germline V gene encodes CDR1 SNHLY and CDR2 FYNNEI. The CDR3 contains 15 residues. V was clipped by 7 bases and J by 2 bases, with 18 bases between them. The CDR3 here is CASTESRSSPYEQYF. In DNA form, the CDR3 reads TGTGCCAGCACAGAATCTAGGTCGTCTCCCTACGAGCAGTACTTC.

V gene TRBV20-1 combines with J gene TRBJ1-5, with D hard to call. V was pared by 1 base and J by 9 bases, with 19 bases between. CDR3 length: 15 amino acids. CDR1 is DFQATT, CDR2 SNEGSKA, per germline (reference sequence). The CDR3 sequence is CSARAGPSRSWPQHF. The CDR3 DNA reads TGCAGTGCTAGAGCGGGTCCGAGCAGGAGCTGGCCCCAGCATTTT.

Only a few counts were recorded for this clonotype. The chain recombines TRBV4-3 with TRBJ2-6; either TRBD1 or TRBD2 may supply D (5 bases each). The V end was cut by 1 base, the J end by 0 bases, with 16 bases between. The length of the CDR3 is 19 residues. Germline-derived CDR1 and CDR2 are LGHNA and YSLEER. The CDR3 region is CASSQVYWGRSSGANVLTF. CDR3 DNA: TGCGCCAGCAGCCAAGTTTACTGGGGACGCAGCTCTGGGGCCAACGTCCTGACTTTC.

The genes are TRBV28 and TRBJ1-6; no clear D gene. The CDR3 consists of 13 residues. CDR1 is MDHEN, CDR2 SYDVKM, per germline. The V end was cut by 2 bases, the J end by 9 bases, with 8 bases between. The CDR3 nucleotides are TGTGCCAGCAGTTTAATACCGACTTCACCCCTCCACTTT. It encodes CASSLIPTSPLHF. Variable domain in full (rest from reference TRBV28 and TRBJ1-6): DVKVTQSSRYLVKRTGEKVFLECVQDMDHENMFWYRQDPGLGLRLIYFSYDVKMKEKGDIPEGYSVSREKKERFSLILESASTNQTSMYLCASSLIPTSPLHFGNGTRLTVT.

The chain has TRBV12-3 or TRBV12-4 and TRBJ1-2, with D perhaps matching TRBD1 (6 bases). Trimming took 6 bases from V and 1 from J, leaving 15 bases between them. The CDR3 has 15 amino acids. CDR3 loop: CASRKSGTLNYGYTF. The CDR3 DNA reads TGTGCCAGCAGAAAATCCGGGACACTTAACTATGGCTACACCTTC.

J is TRBJ2-7 and V is TRBV11-1; tentatively, D is TRBD1 (6 bases). CDR1 and CDR2 from the germline V gene are SGHAT and FQDESV (reference sequence). The V end was cut by 5 bases, the J end by 3 bases, with 14 bases between. CDR3 length: 14 amino acids. The CDR3 reads CASSTRQELYEQYF. In nucleotides, the CDR3 is TGTGCCAGCAGCACTCGACAGGAACTCTACGAGCAGTACTTC. The variable domain in full, completed from reference TRBV11-1 and TRBJ2-7, reads EAEVAQSPRYKITEKSQAVAFWCDPISGHATLYWYRQILGQGPELLVQFQDESVVDDSQLPKDRFSAERLKGVDSTLKIQPAELGDSAMYLCASSTRQELYEQYFGPGTRLTVT.

Here the CDR3 DNA reads TGCGCCAGCAGCCAAGATGTCGCGCAGTCTTTTGGCTACACCTTC. Residues: CASSQDVAQSFGYTF. The rearrangement links TRBV4-1 to TRBJ1-2, with D unresolved. The CDR3 is 15 amino acids. Trimming removed 0 bases from V and 7 bases from J, with 15 bases in between. Germline V gene data show CDR1 as MGHRA and CDR2 as YSYEKL.

In the case of this clonotype: A much larger clonotype is one base distant, so this may be a read error. The chain links TRBV20-1 to TRBJ2-3; D possibly corresponds to TRBD1 (5 bases). V lost 6 bases and J 1 base, leaving 14 bases between the germline ends. The CDR3 covers 14 residues. The germline CDR1 and CDR2 sequences are DFQATT and SNEGSKA (reference sequence). The CDR3 nucleotides are TGCAGTGCCAAAGTTGGGGCACGCACAGATACGCAGTATTTT. Protein product: CSAKVGARTDTQYF.

This clonotype was recorded a few times. The CDR3: CASSRGRRMNTEAFF. CDR3 bases: TGTGCCAGTAGTAGGGGACGCAGGATGAACACTGAAGCTTTCTTT. The chain links TRBV19 to TRBJ1-1; D may be TRBD1 (5 bases). The CDR3 is 15 residues long. V was pared by 4 bases and J by 0 bases, with 12 bases between. The germline CDR1 and CDR2 sequences are LNHDA and SQIVND (reference sequence).

At least ten counts were recorded for this clonotype. The chain couples TRBV5-5 to TRBJ2-5; 7 bases are shared with TRBD1. Germline lookup yields CDR1 SGHKS and CDR2 YYEKEE (reference sequence). V was clipped by 0 bases and J by 4 bases; unmatched bases: 3. This CDR3 comprises 14 residues. The CDR3 bases are TGTGCCAGCAGCTTGGACAGGGGAAGAGAGACCCAGTACTTC. This gives the protein CASSLDRGRETQYF. Drawing the rest from reference TRBV5-5 and TRBJ2-5, the complete variable domain is DAGVTQSPTHLIKTRGQQVTLRCSPISGHKSVSWYQQVLGQGPQFIFQYYEKEERGRGNFPDRFSARQFPNYSSELNVNALLLGDSALYLCASSLDRGRETQYFGPGTRLLVL.

This clonotype was recorded at least ten times. The V gene is TRBV7-2, the J gene TRBJ2-5, with D possibly being TRBD1 (6 bases). The CDR3 is 13 amino acids. Trimming left V 1 base short and J 4 bases short, with 7 bases between. CDR1 is SGHTA, CDR2 FQGNSA, per germline. DNA for the CDR3: TGTGCCAGCAGCTTAGGCAGGGGAGAGACCCAGTACTTC. It is translated as CASSLGRGETQYF. Based on the CDR3 plus reference TRBV7-2 and TRBJ2-5, the full variable domain is GAGVSQSPSNKVTEKGKDVELRCDPISGHTALYWYRQSLGQGLEFLIYFQGNSAPDKSGLPSDRFSAERTGGSVSTLTIQRTQQEDSAVYLCASSLGRGETQYFGPGTRLLVL.

The chain is built from TRBV20-1 and TRBJ2-4; tentatively, D is TRBD2 (6 bases). This CDR3 comprises 14 residues. Germline CDR1 and CDR2: DFQATT and SNEGSKA (reference sequence). Trimming took 5 bases from V and 6 from J, leaving 17 bases between them. CDR3 nucleotides: TGCAGTGCTCAGATCCGGACTACCGGAAACATTCAGTACTTC. Protein product: CSAQIRTTGNIQYF.

This clonotype was detected only a few times. The V gene is TRBV4-2, the J gene TRBJ2-7, with 8 bases fitting TRBD2. Germline V gene data show CDR1 as LGHNA and CDR2 as YNFKEQ. The ends lost 0 bases at V and 0 bases at J; junction bases unmatched: 10. This CDR3 is 18 amino acids long. The DNA for the CDR3 is TGTGCCAGCAGCCAAGATACCCTTGGGGCGGGAGGCTCCTACGAGCAGTACTTC. Translation gives CASSQDTLGAGGSYEQYF.

This clonotype was found many times. The chain uses TRBV11-2 and TRBJ2-1; maybe TRBD2 (5 bases). Per the germline V gene, CDR1 is SGHAT and CDR2 is FQNNGV. The CDR3 sequence is 14 residues long. V lost 3 bases to trimming and J lost 7 bases, with 13 bases between them. CDR3 protein: CASSFGSLENEQFF. The DNA of the CDR3 is TGTGCCAGCAGCTTTGGGAGCTTGGAGAATGAGCAGTTCTTC. The full variable domain, completed using reference TRBV11-2 and TRBJ2-1, is EAGVAQSPRYKIIEKRQSVAFWCNPISGHATLYWYQQILGQGPKLLIQFQNNGVVDDSQLPKDRFSAERLKGVDSTLKIQPAKLEDSAVYLCASSFGSLENEQFFGPGTRLTVL.

This clonotype was detected once. The chain couples TRBV28 to TRBJ2-5; weak D call: TRBD2 (5 bases). Germline assignment: CDR1 MDHEN and CDR2 SYDVKM. Trimming removed 5 bases at V and 5 bases at J, with 12 bases between. The CDR3 has 13 amino acids. CDR3 residues: CASSPGSYETQYF. The CDR3 region has the DNA TGTGCCAGCAGTCCTGGGAGTTATGAGACCCAGTACTTC.